Listed here is a single TCR beta chain. Sequencing was performed with immunoSEQ multiplex PCR; in TCRdb, only in-frame clones are kept and a portion is missing. This repertoire shows about 89,000 clones, around 95% found once; its top ten account for roughly 0.24%. Looked up from germline, CDR1 is MDHEN and CDR2 is SYDVKM. There are 15 residues in the CDR3. The V end was cut by 3 bases, the J end by 5 bases, with 16 bases between. This specimen comes from a study of technical replicates of blood from a handful of donors. V usage is TRBV28 and J usage is TRBJ2-5; D perhaps matches TRBD1 (5 bases). This sequence originates from a human donor in good health. The sequenced sample consisted of T cells isolated from PBMCs. Here the CDR3 reads CASSLSRSGLETQYF. CDR3 in DNA: TGTGCCAGCAGTTTGTCTCGTTCAGGGTTGGAGACCCAGTACTTC.